Below are 27 T cell receptor beta chains sequenced from a single sample in a study of T-cell memory formation after mild COVID-19. TCRdb passed the 5' RACE reads through MiXCR, listing each CDR3 protein once. The data show roughly 450,000 distinct CDR3 sequences, over 15% seen once. The material sequenced was PBMCs or a T cell subset sorted from them (not recorded which). The source of these receptors is an adult woman who had mild COVID-19 (a few samples of this study predate the infection). Cell type and time point are not known.

This clonotype was observed a few times. This chain links TRBV7-9 with TRBJ1-4, with a weak D call TRBD1 (5 bases). Trimming cost V 1 base and J 5 bases, with 11 bases left between them. The germline gives CDR1 SEHNR, CDR2 FQNEAQ (reference sequence). The CDR3 runs 15 residues. CDR3 loop: CASSLGDSPNEKLFF. The CDR3 DNA is TGTGCCAGCAGCTTAGGAGACAGCCCGAATGAAAAACTGTTTTTT.

The chain is built from TRBV7-3 and TRBJ2-3, with D unclear. The germline V and J ends were trimmed by 3 bases and 2 bases, with 15 bases remaining between them. The CDR3 runs 16 residues. Germline CDR1 is SGHTA and CDR2 is FQGTGA. CDR3 sequence reads: CASSFDQTAPTDTQYF. The CDR3 coding sequence is TGTGCCAGCAGCTTTGATCAAACGGCACCCACAGATACGCAGTATTTT.

This clonotype turned up a few times. J is TRBJ2-1 and V is TRBV9; TRBD2 agrees at 13 bases. Germline CDR1 and CDR2: SGDLS and YYNGEE. This CDR3 region has 17 residues. The V and J ends lost 0 bases and 7 bases, in that order; junction bases with no gene match: 7. The CDR3 is CASSVGELAGGFNEQFF. CDR3 DNA sequence: TGTGCCAGCAGCGTAGGGGAACTAGCGGGAGGGTTTAATGAGCAGTTCTTC.

This clonotype showed up just a few times. The chain recombines TRBV5-1 with TRBJ2-3; D is perhaps TRBD1 or TRBD2 (5 bases each). The CDR3 runs to 16 residues. From germline, CDR1 is SGHRS and CDR2 YFSETQ. V was clipped by 7 bases and J by 0 bases, with 18 bases between them. CDR3 in amino acids: CASGRDGTTSTDTQYF. DNA for the CDR3: TGCGCCAGCGGTCGGGACGGAACCACTAGCACAGATACGCAGTATTTT.

This clonotype was detected only a few times. The chain couples TRBV20-1 to TRBJ2-1; TRBD2 matches 10 bases. The CDR3 length is 14 residues. The ends lost 1 base at V and 5 bases at J; junction bases unmatched: 2. The germline CDR1 and CDR2 sequences are DFQATT and SNEGSKA (reference sequence). This chain's CDR3 is CSARVLAGDNEQFF. The DNA for the CDR3 is TGCAGTGCTAGAGTCCTAGCGGGGGACAATGAGCAGTTCTTC.

This clonotype showed up just a few times. The V gene is TRBV13, the J gene TRBJ2-5; the D is unclear. Deletions cut 5 bases from V and 4 bases from J, with 17 bases between. The CDR3 runs 15 residues. From germline, CDR1 is PRHDT and CDR2 FYEKMQ (reference sequence). CDR3 sequence (DNA): TGTGCCAGCAGCCCCCGGAAGGCAAGTCCAGAGACCCAGTACTTC. Its translation is CASSPRKASPETQYF. Full variable domain (remainder filled in from reference TRBV13 and TRBJ2-5): AAGVIQSPRHLIKEKRETATLKCYPIPRHDTVYWYQQGPGQDPQFLISFYEKMQSDKGSIPDRFSAQQFSDYHSELNMSSLELGDSALYFCASSPRKASPETQYFGPGTRLLVL.

This clonotype was counted at least ten times. V is TRBV20-1 and J is TRBJ1-5; no firm D call. CDR1 and CDR2 from the germline V gene are DFQATT and SNEGSKA (reference sequence). This CDR3 contains 12 residues. The ends were cut back, 3 bases at V and 5 bases at J, with 8 bases in the middle. The CDR3: CSARVSDQPQHF. In DNA, the CDR3 is TGCAGTGCTAGGGTCTCCGATCAGCCCCAGCATTTT.

This clonotype was counted at least ten times. V gene TRBV16 combines with J gene TRBJ1-1; D unresolved. The V end lost 2 bases, the J end lost 1 base, and 8 bases lay between the germline ends. Germline values: CDR1 KGHSY, CDR2 FQNENV. This CDR3 spans 14 amino acids. The CDR3 DNA is TGTGCCAGCAGCCAAAATAACCCGAACACTGAAGCTTTCTTT. Its protein product is CASSQNNPNTEAFF.

This clonotype has a handful of counts. V usage is TRBV5-6 and J usage is TRBJ2-5, with 10 bases matching TRBD2. CDR3 size: 18 residues. The J segment lost 8 bases and the V segment lost 2 bases, leaving 18 bases of the junction unmatched. Looked up from germline, CDR1 is SGHDT and CDR2 is YYEEEE. The CDR3 is CASSFRGVAGGGRDTQYF. The CDR3 DNA reads TGTGCCAGCAGCTTTAGAGGAGTAGCGGGAGGTGGGAGAGACACCCAGTACTTC.

This clonotype turned up a few times. The chain joins TRBV30 to TRBJ2-1, with D possibly TRBD1 on 5 matching bases. V was cut by 5 bases and J by 7 bases, with 18 bases left in between. CDR3 length: 14 residues. Germline V gene lookup returns CDR1 GTSNPN and CDR2 SVGIG (reference sequence). The CDR3 loop reads CAWQGVLSVNEQFF. The CDR3 DNA is TGTGCCTGGCAAGGGGTACTAAGTGTTAATGAGCAGTTCTTC.

The chain uses TRBV30 and TRBJ1-1, with TRBD1 matching over 8 bases. This CDR3 contains 14 residues. Trimming cost V 2 bases and J 4 bases; bases outside gene matches: 6. The germline V gene encodes CDR1 GTSNPN and CDR2 SVGIG (reference sequence). As DNA, the CDR3 is TGTGCCTGGAGTAAAAACAGGGGGATCACTGAAGCTTTCTTT. It encodes CAWSKNRGITEAFF. Full variable domain (rest looked up from reference TRBV30 and TRBJ1-1): SQTIHQWPATLVQPVGSPLSLECTVEGTSNPNLYWYRQAAGRGLQLLFYSVGIGQISSEVPQNLSASRPQDRQFILSSKKLLLSDSGFYLCAWSKNRGITEAFFGQGTRLTVV.

V gene TRBV9 combines with J gene TRBJ2-3; D ambiguous. The CDR3 has 14 residues. The germline V gene encodes CDR1 SGDLS and CDR2 YYNGEE. Trimming stripped 1 base from V and 0 bases from J, with 6 bases between. CDR3 coding DNA: TGTGCCAGCAGCGTACAGTACAGCACAGATACGCAGTATTTT. Translated, it gives CASSVQYSTDTQYF.

The chain links TRBV15 to TRBJ1-2; D not resolved. Between the trimmed V and J ends, which lost 0 bases and 4 bases, there was a span of 9 bases. Germline V lookup: CDR1 LNHNV, CDR2 YYDKDF (reference sequence). This CDR3 comprises 14 residues. CDR3 sequence reads: CATSREGSAYGYTF. The CDR3 DNA follows: TGTGCCACCAGCAGAGAAGGGTCGGCCTATGGCTACACCTTC.

J is TRBJ2-5 and V is TRBV7-2; D unresolved. The CDR3 has 14 amino acids. Per germline, CDR1 SGHTA and CDR2 FQGNSA. The V end was cut by 5 bases, the J end by 3 bases, with 13 bases between. The CDR3 sequence is CASSPLGDEETQYF. In DNA form, the CDR3 reads TGTGCCAGCAGCCCCCTTGGCGACGAAGAGACCCAGTACTTC.

The chain combines TRBV5-1 with TRBJ2-3, with D possibly being TRBD2 (6 bases). The CDR3 has 12 residues. Trimming stripped 2 bases from V and 14 bases from J, with 15 bases between. Germline CDR1 and CDR2: SGHRS and YFSETQ. CDR3 bases: TGCGCCAGCAGCTTACCGACTAGTGCTTGGTATTTT. Translation gives CASSLPTSAWYF.

The CDR3 protein is CASSLYSGITGELFF. The CDR3 DNA follows: TGTGCCAGCAGCTTGTATTCCGGGATCACCGGGGAGCTGTTTTTT. The chain carries TRBV5-6 and TRBJ2-2; possible D gene TRBD2, 5 bases. V was shortened by 1 base and J by 4 bases, with 11 bases between the two germline ends. CDR1 and CDR2 from the germline V gene are SGHDT and YYEEEE. The CDR3 length is 15 residues.

This clonotype was observed a few times. This sequence joins TRBV10-2 and TRBJ1-1, with 7 bases identical to TRBD1. CDR1 WSHSY and CDR2 SAAADI come from the germline V gene. This CDR3 is 14 amino acids long. The ends lost 3 bases at V and 4 bases at J; junction bases unmatched: 5. The CDR3 is CASSDLQGSTEAFF. CDR3 DNA: TGCGCCAGCAGTGATTTACAGGGGAGCACTGAAGCTTTCTTT.

This clonotype was counted a few times. The J gene is TRBJ2-7, the V gene TRBV24-1; no reliable D call. CDR1 is KGHDR and CDR2 is SFDVKD in the germline V gene. The CDR3 spans 12 residues. Trimming shortened V by 5 bases and J by 6 bases, and 10 bases separated the two germline ends. CDR3 amino acids: CATSVGIFEQYF. The CDR3 DNA follows: TGTGCCACCAGTGTCGGTATCTTCGAGCAGTACTTC.

The sample holds many counts of this clonotype. CDR3 residues: CASGLVQPGANTEAFF. CDR3 nucleotide sequence: TGTGCTAGTGGTTTGGTACAGCCAGGGGCGAACACTGAAGCTTTCTTT. The V call is TRBV12-5, the J call TRBJ1-1; D might be TRBD1 (6 bases). Germline CDR1 is LGHNT and CDR2 is FRNRAP. Between the trimmed V and J ends, which lost 0 bases and 1 base, there was a span of 12 bases. The CDR3 spans 16 residues.

This chain connects TRBV4-3 to TRBJ1-1; no reliable D call. The CDR3 consists of 16 residues. Germline V gives CDR1 LGHNA, CDR2 YSLEER. Trimming shortened V by 0 bases and J by 1 base, and 12 bases separated the two germline ends. The CDR3 nucleotides read TGCGCCAGCAGCCAAGATGAGTTCCCTCAGAACACTGAAGCTTTCTTT. Amino acids: CASSQDEFPQNTEAFF.

This clonotype appeared a few times. This rearrangement joins TRBV7-8 to TRBJ2-1; TRBD2 aligns across 7 bases. This CDR3 region has 16 residues. V shed 1 base and J 4 bases; nucleotides not matched to a gene: 7. CDR1 is SGHVS, CDR2 FQNEAQ, per germline. In DNA, the CDR3 is TGTGCCAGCAGCTTAGATGGGCTAGCGGAATACAATGAGCAGTTCTTC. Amino acids: CASSLDGLAEYNEQFF.

The chain couples TRBV7-2 to TRBJ2-7; D not certain. Germline CDR1 is SGHTA and CDR2 is FQGNSA. V was trimmed by 0 bases and J by 5 bases, leaving 8 bases between them. The CDR3 runs to 13 residues. The CDR3 DNA is TGTGCCAGCAGCTTAGCTGGGGTAGACGAGCAGTACTTC. This codes for CASSLAGVDEQYF.

The chain combines TRBV7-2 with TRBJ2-1; no firm D call. The CDR3 extends over 13 amino acids. Germline values: CDR1 SGHTA, CDR2 FQGNSA. The V end lost 6 bases, the J end lost 5 bases, and 11 bases lay between the germline ends. The CDR3 DNA sequence: TGTGCCAGCAGTCCTCGGAGAGACAATGAGCAGTTCTTC. Amino acid sequence: CASSPRRDNEQFF.

J is TRBJ1-4 and V is TRBV12-3 or TRBV12-4; D might be TRBD1 (5 bases). V was pared by 6 bases and J by 8 bases, with 16 bases between. CDR3 length: 14 amino acids. As DNA, the CDR3 is TGTGCCAGCAGCCCACACGGGGGGGACGAAAAACTGTTTTTT. Its protein product is CASSPHGGDEKLFF.

V usage is TRBV20-1 and J usage is TRBJ2-1; D remains ambiguous. The length of the CDR3 is 15 residues. Germline-derived CDR1 and CDR2 are DFQATT and SNEGSKA (reference sequence). The V end was cut by 0 bases, the J end by 3 bases, with 12 bases between. The CDR3 sequence is CSARDGRTFYNEQFF. CDR3 DNA sequence: TGCAGTGCTAGAGATGGCAGAACCTTCTACAATGAGCAGTTCTTC.

V usage is TRBV7-2 and J usage is TRBJ2-1; 7 nucleotides line up with TRBD2. V trimming: 2 bases; J trimming: 9 bases; junction bases outside the gene matches: 7. CDR1 is SGHTA, CDR2 FQGNSA, per germline. CDR3 length equals 14 residues. The CDR3 sequence: CASSLRGSGGEQFF. CDR3 coding DNA: TGTGCCAGCAGCTTACGCGGGAGCGGCGGTGAGCAGTTCTTC.

The genes are TRBV20-1 and TRBJ1-1; D unresolved. The CDR3 runs to 14 residues. The ends were cut back, 0 bases at V and 1 base at J, with 9 bases in the middle. Germline assignment: CDR1 DFQATT and CDR2 SNEGSKA (reference sequence). The DNA for the CDR3 is TGCAGTGCTAGAGATCACTTAGGGAACACTGAAGCTTTCTTT. It encodes CSARDHLGNTEAFF.